Each of the 28 T cell receptor beta chains below was sequenced from the same sample in a study of T cells in women clearing cervical HPV infection (dated by TCRdb to 2017 to 2018). Libraries were constructed by the immunoSEQ multiplex PCR assay. Entries here come from immuneACCESS through TCRdb and include only in-frame sequences with V and J called. Some clones fail to appear in such tables; in the studies checked, an unresolved V gene covers under half of the shortfall, and the cause of the remainder is unknown. The sample's clone listing holds about 14,000 clones. The ten largest account for 7.6% of the sample. Material: blood buffy coat. These receptor sequences come from a woman between 18 and 75 years old with a cervical HPV16 infection that either progressed to CIN3+ or cleared (not recorded which).

Comment on this clone: The read gets to within 3 residues of the CDR3 end, and the germline J gene fills in the rest. The V gene is TRBV5-1, the J gene TRBJ1-3; 8 nucleotides align to TRBD1. Germline lookup yields CDR1 SGHRS and CDR2 YFSETQ. The CDR3 extends over 15 amino acids. Germline trimming cut 8 bases from V and 1 base from J; bases unmatched to any gene: 8. The CDR3 region is CASSETGASGNTIYF. The CDR3 bases that were read are TGCGCCAGTAGCGAGACAGGGGCTTCTGGAAACACC.

A remark on this clone: The read ends 3 residues shy of where the CDR3 ends; the end is completed using the germline J gene. The rearrangement joins TRBV18 to TRBJ1-2; weak D call: TRBD1 (5 bases). Germline CDR1 KGHSH, CDR2 LQKENI. The CDR3 runs to 18 residues. V was cut by 4 bases and J by 0 bases, with 21 bases left in between. CDR3 bases read: TGTGCCAGCTCACGACTTGACGGCAGGGCCAATTCTAACTATGGC. Translation gives CASSRLDGRANSNYG. The whole CDR3 protein reads CASSRLDGRANSNYGYTF.

As regards this clone: The read comes to an end 3 residues before the CDR3 does, leaving the germline J gene to fill in the end. This CDR3 is also generated by other DNA sequences in the sample. The chain recombines TRBV14 with TRBJ1-2; 8 nucleotides agree with TRBD1. The CDR3 runs to 14 residues. The V segment lost 1 base and the J segment 5 bases; nucleotides outside the gene matches: 3. CDR1 SGHDN and CDR2 FVKESK come from the germline V gene. Partial CDR3 DNA: TGTGCCAGCAGCCAAGCCGGACAGGGTTATGGC. Amino acids: CASSQAGQGYG. The full CDR3 protein reads CASSQAGQGYGYTF.

This clone is deemed large by its frequency. Sequencing ends 3 residues short of the CDR3 end; the germline J gene provides the rest. The chain is built from TRBV19 and TRBJ2-5; D remains ambiguous. The CDR3 extends over 13 amino acids. Germline CDR1 reads LNHDA; CDR2 reads SQIVND (reference sequence). V was cut by 6 bases and J by 2 bases, with 10 bases left in between. Partial CDR3 DNA: TGTGCCAGTAGCAGACACTTACAAGAGACC. This sequence encodes CASSRHLQET. The CDR3 reads in full as CASSRHLQETQYF.

Note on this clone: The read ends 3 residues before the CDR3 terminus; that terminus is restored from the germline J gene. This chain links TRBV18 with TRBJ2-4; 9 positions agree with TRBD1. Germline assignment: CDR1 KGHSH and CDR2 LQKENI. The CDR3 is made up of 14 amino acids. The chain's CDR3 is CASSPAQGAHGQYF. The CDR3 DNA, read in part, is TGTGCCAGCTCACCGGCACAGGGGGCGCATGGT.

About this clone itself: The DNA ends 3 residues before the CDR3 does, and the rest of the CDR3 is filled in from the germline J gene. V usage is TRBV11-3 and J usage is TRBJ2-1; 9 bases are a match to TRBD2. V gave up 3 bases and J gave up 2 bases; unmatched junction bases: 2. This CDR3 is built from 15 residues. Germline lookup yields CDR1 SGHNT and CDR2 YENEEA. Incomplete CDR3 DNA: TGTGCCAGCAGCTTGATAGCGGGAGCCTACAATGAG. Translation: CASSLIAGAYNE. The whole CDR3 sequence reads CASSLIAGAYNEQFF.

About this clone: The CDR3 end falls 3 residues outside the read, so it is completed with the germline J gene. This chain connects TRBV6-2 or TRBV6-3 to TRBJ1-1; D perhaps matches TRBD1 (5 bases). Germline V lookup: CDR1 MNHEY, CDR2 SVGEGT. V shed 6 bases and J shed 1 base, with 15 bases lying between them. The CDR3 is made up of 15 amino acids. The CDR3 is CASRTTRQKNTEAFF. The part of the CDR3 DNA that was read is TGTGCCAGCAGAACTACCCGACAGAAGAACACTGAA.

In the case of this clone: Relative to the germline gene, one junction end is altered; a read error may explain this. The CDR3 is cut off 3 residues early in the read; its end comes from the germline J gene. This rearrangement joins TRBV4-2 to TRBJ1-1, with a possible D match to TRBD1 (6 bases). This CDR3 comprises 16 residues. CDR1 is LGHNA and CDR2 is YNFKEQ in the germline V gene. The sequenced part of the CDR3 DNA is TGCGCCAGCAGCCAAGATTTGGGGGCGATGAACACTGAA. As protein: CASSQDLGAMNTE. The whole CDR3 reads CASSQDLGAMNTEAFF.

A note on this clone: The read ends 3 residues shy of where the CDR3 ends; the end is completed using the germline J gene. The gene calls are TRBV7-9 and TRBJ1-1; D remains unclear. V shed 10 bases and J shed 1 base, with 13 bases lying between them. CDR1 is SEHNR and CDR2 is FQNEAQ in the germline V gene (reference sequence). CDR3 length equals 13 residues. Partial CDR3 DNA: TGTGCCACAGAGGTCTTTCAGAACACTGAA. As protein: CATEVFQNTE. The whole CDR3 reads CATEVFQNTEAFF.

As concerns this clone: The read gets to within 3 residues of the CDR3 end, and the germline J gene fills in the rest. The rearrangement joins TRBV2 to TRBJ1-5; D not resolved. The CDR3 runs to 14 residues. Trimming took 4 bases from V and 0 from J, leaving 7 bases between them. CDR1 is SNHLY and CDR2 is FYNNEI in the germline V gene. The covered CDR3 bases are TGTGCCAGCAGTGCCAGGAATAGCAATCAGCCC. It specifies CASSARNSNQP. In full, the CDR3 reads CASSARNSNQPQHF.

On this clone: Coverage ceases 3 residues before the CDR3 finishes, and the germline J gene fills in the end. The gene calls are TRBV7-9 and TRBJ1-1; no firm D call. Per the germline V gene, CDR1 is SEHNR and CDR2 is FQNEAQ (reference sequence). There are 14 residues in the CDR3. The DNA read from the CDR3 is TGTGCCAGCAGCCCTGGACTAGCTAGTAACATT. It specifies CASSPGLASNI. The CDR3, in full, reads CASSPGLASNIAFF.

Worth noting for this clone: The read is 3 residues too short to cover the CDR3 end, so that end is filled in from the germline J gene. The rearrangement uses TRBV7-6 and TRBJ2-2, with TRBD1 matching over 9 bases. The CDR3 has 14 residues. Germline V gives CDR1 SGHVS, CDR2 FNYEAQ. CDR3 bases read: TGTGCCAGCAGTGAGGACAGGGGCGGGGAAAAG. Translated, it gives CASSEDRGGEK. In full, the CDR3 is CASSEDRGGEKLFF.

A note on this clone: The CDR3 end lies 3 residues beyond the end of the read and is filled in from the germline J gene. The rearrangement uses TRBV2 and TRBJ2-2; unclear D gene. Germline V gene data show CDR1 as SNHLY and CDR2 as FYNNEI. CDR3 length: 13 amino acids. The sequenced part of the CDR3 DNA is TGTGCCAGCAGTGAAGGTCCAGTGATGAAG. It is translated as CASSEGPVMK. The whole CDR3 is CASSEGPVMKLFF.

Points on this clone: The read stops 3 residues short of the end of the CDR3; the missing end is completed from the germline J gene. The chain couples TRBV19 to TRBJ2-5; TRBD1 matches 7 bases. CDR3 length: 13 residues. Germline V lookup: CDR1 LNHDA, CDR2 SQIVND (reference sequence). After removal of 7 bases from V and 1 base from J, the junction contained 3 bases not matched to a gene. CDR3 loop: CASNDRAQETQYF. The DNA read from the CDR3 is TGTGCCAGTAACGACAGGGCCCAAGAGACC.

To note about this clone: With the read ending 3 residues before the CDR3 end, the germline J gene is used to fill in that end. The chain recombines TRBV7-9 with TRBJ1-2; D uncertain. There are 13 residues in the CDR3. The germline CDR1 and CDR2 sequences are SEHNR and FQNEAQ (reference sequence). CDR3 in amino acids: CASSFGGYNDYTF. Partial CDR3 DNA: TGTGCCAGCAGCTTCGGAGGGTACAATGAC.

CDR3 residues: CASTYNTDTQYF. CDR3 bases read: TGTGCCAGCACCTATAACACAGATACG. The chain is built from TRBV12-3 or TRBV12-4 and TRBJ2-3; D is undetermined. The sequence runs out 3 residues before the end of the CDR3; the remainder is reconstructed from the germline J gene. V lost 7 bases and J lost 2, with 7 bases in between. This CDR3 comprises 12 residues.

On this clone: The observed sequence ends 3 residues before the CDR3 terminus, with the missing tail filled in from the germline J gene. V and J are TRBV15 and TRBJ2-7, with D possibly being TRBD1 (5 bases). Looked up from germline, CDR1 is LNHNV and CDR2 is YYDKDF (reference sequence). This CDR3 contains 13 residues. V lost 0 bases, J lost 5 bases, and 8 bases lay in between. CDR3 residues: CATSRDPRDEQYF. Incomplete CDR3 DNA: TGTGCCACCAGCAGAGATCCCAGGGACGAG.

As concerns this clone: The CDR3 end lies 3 residues beyond the end of the read and is filled in from the germline J gene. This chain uses TRBV29-1 with TRBJ2-5, with 9 bases aligning to TRBD2. This CDR3 has 14 residues. Unmatched junction bases numbered 12, after V lost 6 bases and J lost 7 bases. Per the germline V gene, CDR1 is SQVTM and CDR2 is ANQGSEA. The part of the CDR3 DNA that was read is TGCAGCGTGGCTAGCGGGACTGGGAAAGTGACC. Amino acid sequence: CSVASGTGKVT. In full, the CDR3 is CSVASGTGKVTQYF.

This clone is classed as medium-sized by frequency. The read halts 3 residues ahead of the CDR3 end, with the missing end drawn from the germline J gene. V gene TRBV2 combines with J gene TRBJ1-1, with D maybe TRBD1 (5 bases). V shed 10 bases and J shed 1 base, with 13 bases lying between them. Germline lookup yields CDR1 SNHLY and CDR2 FYNNEI. This CDR3 contains 13 residues. The CDR3: CATTMGQNTEAFF. The CDR3 bases that were read are TGTGCCACCACGATGGGGCAGAACACTGAA.

The DNA read from the CDR3 is TGCGCCAGCAGCCCGGGGACAGGGGAAGATAATCAGCCC. As protein: CASSPGTGEDNQP. The whole CDR3 sequence reads CASSPGTGEDNQPQHF. The chain combines TRBV5-1 with TRBJ1-5; 10 bases agree with TRBD1. The CDR3 goes on 3 residues after the read ends, and that part is filled in from the germline J gene. The germline CDR1 and CDR2 sequences are SGHRS and YFSETQ. The CDR3 covers 16 residues. The ends lost 4 bases at V and 4 bases at J; junction bases unmatched: 8.

As for this clone: The CDR3 end is not reached by the read, which stops 3 residues before it; the germline J gene fills it in. This chain connects TRBV2 to TRBJ2-3; 13 nucleotides align to TRBD2. Germline trimming cut 6 bases from V and 1 base from J; bases unmatched to any gene: 4. The CDR3 covers 16 residues. CDR1 is SNHLY, CDR2 FYNNEI, per germline. The part of the CDR3 DNA that was read is TGTGCCAGCAGCAGAGGACTAGCGGGGGGCACAGATACG. This gives the protein CASSRGLAGGTDT. The entire CDR3 sequence reads CASSRGLAGGTDTQYF.

On this clone itself: With the read ending 3 residues before the CDR3 end, the germline J gene is used to fill in that end. The genes are TRBV20-1 and TRBJ2-7; D may be TRBD2 (5 bases). The V gene's germline CDR1 is DFQATT and CDR2 SNEGSKA (reference sequence). The CDR3 length is 15 residues. Trimming cost V 2 bases and J 2 bases, with 16 bases left between them. The CDR3 is CSARPYVGETYEQYF. The sequenced CDR3 bases are TGCAGTGCTAGACCATATGTCGGGGAGACCTACGAG.

In the case of this clone: The CDR3 end falls 3 residues outside the read, so it is completed with the germline J gene. This chain connects TRBV6-2 or TRBV6-3 to TRBJ2-3, with 14 bases identical to TRBD2. The germline gives CDR1 MNHEY, CDR2 SVGEGT. The length of the CDR3 is 17 residues. V lost 6 bases and J lost 2; bases outside the gene matches: 7. The CDR3 here is CASRRGTSGRLTDTQYF. CDR3 DNA, as far as it was read: TGTGCCAGCAGACGCGGGACTAGCGGGAGACTCACAGATACG.

On this clone itself: Sequencing ends 3 residues short of the CDR3 end; the germline J gene provides the rest. This chain connects TRBV7-8 to TRBJ1-2; TRBD1 matches at 9 bases. CDR1 is SGHVS and CDR2 is FQNEAQ in the germline V gene. This CDR3 is built from 13 residues. The CDR3 region is CASSTDRGQDYTF. Partial CDR3 DNA: TGTGCCAGCAGCACGGACAGGGGTCAGGAC.

A remark on this clone: The read gets to within 3 residues of the CDR3 end, and the germline J gene fills in the rest. The chain links TRBV7-2 to TRBJ2-3; TRBD1 is a possible D gene (6 bases). This CDR3 contains 14 residues. Germline CDR1 reads SGHTA; CDR2 reads FQGNSA. The chain's CDR3 is CASSLHGQQETQYF. The covered CDR3 bases are TGTGCCAGCAGCTTACACGGACAGCAAGAGACG.

Comment on this clone: The missing CDR3 end, 3 residues past where the read stops, is filled in from the germline J gene. J is TRBJ1-2 and V is TRBV12-3 or TRBV12-4; 7 bases agree with TRBD1. The V and J ends lost 5 bases and 5 bases, in that order; junction bases with no gene match: 5. The CDR3 has 13 amino acids. This CDR3 is CASSGTGVYGYTF. Incomplete CDR3 DNA: TGTGCCAGCAGTGGAACAGGGGTGTATGGC.

To note about this clone: The read gets to within 3 residues of the CDR3 end, and the germline J gene fills in the rest. The chain is built from TRBV20-1 and TRBJ2-3; D remains ambiguous. V was pared by 5 bases and J by 4 bases, with 13 bases between. The germline gives CDR1 DFQATT, CDR2 SNEGSKA (reference sequence). The CDR3 totals 13 residues. CDR3 amino acids: CSAVEVSPDTQYF. CDR3 DNA (partial): TGCAGTGCTGTAGAGGTTAGCCCAGATACG.

Partial CDR3 DNA: TGTGCCAGCAGCTTCCCGGGACAGGGGATCGACGTG. Translating gives CASSFPGQGIDV. The entire CDR3 protein is CASSFPGQGIDVAFF. The V gene is TRBV5-4, the J gene TRBJ1-1, with 10 bases fitting TRBD1. The read stops 3 residues short of the end of the CDR3; the missing end is completed from the germline J gene. The CDR3 runs 15 residues. CDR1 SGHNT and CDR2 YYREEE come from the germline V gene (reference sequence).